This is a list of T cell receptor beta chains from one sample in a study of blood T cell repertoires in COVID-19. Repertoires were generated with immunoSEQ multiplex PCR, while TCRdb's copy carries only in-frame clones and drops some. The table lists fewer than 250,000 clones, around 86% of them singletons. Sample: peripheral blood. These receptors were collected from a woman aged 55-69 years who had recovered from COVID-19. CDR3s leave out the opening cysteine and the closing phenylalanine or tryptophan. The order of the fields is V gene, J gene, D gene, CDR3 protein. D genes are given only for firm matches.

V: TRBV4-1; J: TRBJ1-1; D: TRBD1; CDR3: ASSQLPGTGGF
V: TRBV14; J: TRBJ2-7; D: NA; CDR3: ASRFGGSSYEQY
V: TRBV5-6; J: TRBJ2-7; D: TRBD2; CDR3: ASSRRTSGGGYEQY
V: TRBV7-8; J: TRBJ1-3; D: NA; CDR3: ASSFAGYGNTIY
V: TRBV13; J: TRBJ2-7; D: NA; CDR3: ASSLPTGYEQY
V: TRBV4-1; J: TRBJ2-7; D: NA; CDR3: ASSQPGQRGPYEQY
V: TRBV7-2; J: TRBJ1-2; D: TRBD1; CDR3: ASSLDRTGRGYT
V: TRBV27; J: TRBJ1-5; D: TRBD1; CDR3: ASSGQGAGNQPQH
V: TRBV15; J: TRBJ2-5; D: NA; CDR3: ATSRDPTEGETQY
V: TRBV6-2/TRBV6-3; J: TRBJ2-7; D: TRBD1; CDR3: ASSYGGTGYEQY
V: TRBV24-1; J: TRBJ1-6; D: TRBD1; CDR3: ATMSSPRDRNSPLH
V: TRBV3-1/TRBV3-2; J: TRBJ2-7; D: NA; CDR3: ASSRAGGYEQY
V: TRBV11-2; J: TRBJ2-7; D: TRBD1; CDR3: ASSTRTGWQNEQY
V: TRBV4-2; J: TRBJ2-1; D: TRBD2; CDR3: ASSQFSGTNVNEQF
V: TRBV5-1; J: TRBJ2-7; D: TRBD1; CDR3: ASSNGQGVDEQY
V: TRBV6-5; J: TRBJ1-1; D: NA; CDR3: ASRRTALNTEAF
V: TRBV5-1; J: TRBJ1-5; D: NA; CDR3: ASSLAGGTGNQPQH
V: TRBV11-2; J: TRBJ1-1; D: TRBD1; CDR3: ASRDPGQPFRTNLEAF